One and the same sample provided the 22 T cell receptor beta chains below, sequenced in a study of shared clonotypes between healthy human individuals. Produced via immunoSEQ multiplex PCR; TCRdb's table is partial and in-frame only. The sample comprises about 1.5 million clones, around 97% of which are singletons, and 1.2% rests with the top ten. What was sequenced was naive CD4+ T cells sorted from blood. Noted subset: CD45RA+ positively selected. The receptor source for this set is a man younger than 45 in good health.

The chain is built from TRBV7-2 and TRBJ2-5; no definite D call. This CDR3 spans 13 amino acids. Germline values: CDR1 SGHTA, CDR2 FQGNSA. With 4 bases removed from V and 5 bases from J, the gap between germline ends came to 11 bases. The CDR3 region has the DNA TGTGCCAGCAGCTCCGGACCGATCGAGACCCAGTACTTC. This encodes CASSSGPIETQYF. Combining the CDR3 with reference TRBV7-2 and TRBJ2-5 gives the whole variable domain GAGVSQSPSNKVTEKGKDVELRCDPISGHTALYWYRQSLGQGLEFLIYFQGNSAPDKSGLPSDRFSAERTGGSVSTLTIQRTQQEDSAVYLCASSSGPIETQYFGPGTRLLVL.

The V and J genes are TRBV19 and TRBJ2-5, with TRBD1 matching over 8 bases. Germline-derived CDR1 and CDR2 are LNHDA and SQIVND (reference sequence). The trim removed 10 bases at V and 3 bases at J, leaving 13 bases unmatched. This CDR3 spans 15 amino acids. This chain's CDR3 is CATRDDRTGKETQYF. CDR3 in DNA: TGTGCCACGAGAGACGACCGGACAGGGAAAGAGACCCAGTACTTC.

The chain carries TRBV19 and TRBJ1-1; TRBD1 matches at 8 bases. The V segment lost 6 bases and the J segment 1 base; nucleotides outside the gene matches: 7. Looked up from germline, CDR1 is LNHDA and CDR2 is SQIVND (reference sequence). There are 15 residues in the CDR3. CDR3 in amino acids: CASSPAGTGNTEAFF. The CDR3 coding sequence is TGTGCCAGTAGCCCGGCAGGGACAGGGAACACTGAAGCTTTCTTT.

This chain connects TRBV27 to TRBJ2-7, with 8 bases aligning to TRBD2. CDR1 and CDR2 (germline): MNHEY, SMNVEV (reference sequence). V gave up 5 bases and J gave up 6 bases; unmatched junction bases: 6. CDR3 length: 13 amino acids. DNA for the CDR3: TGTGCCAGCAGTGTAGCGGGATCGCTCGAGCAGTACTTC. Translated: CASSVAGSLEQYF.

CDR3 nucleotide sequence: TGTGCCAGCTCACCAATTGGAGCGGGTAGCGAGCAGTACTTC. Encoded protein: CASSPIGAGSEQYF. The chain carries TRBV18 and TRBJ2-7; maybe TRBD2 (6 bases). The CDR3 runs to 14 residues. Between the trimmed V and J ends, which lost 2 bases and 6 bases, there was a span of 14 bases. The germline V gene encodes CDR1 KGHSH and CDR2 LQKENI.

Only one count was recorded for this clone. V and J are TRBV7-9 and TRBJ2-1; the match to TRBD1 covers 9 bases. The germline CDR1 and CDR2 sequences are SEHNR and FQNEAQ (reference sequence). The CDR3 has 17 residues. J gave up 0 bases and V 3 bases, and 6 bases lay outside the gene matches. CDR3 sequence reads: CASSFSAGQGSYNEQFF. CDR3 nucleotide sequence: TGTGCCAGCAGCTTTTCCGCGGGACAGGGCTCCTACAATGAGCAGTTCTTC. The full variable domain, completed using reference TRBV7-9 and TRBJ2-1, is DTGVSQNPRHKITKRGQNVTFRCDPISEHNRLYWYRQTLGQGPEFLTYFQNEAQLEKSRLLSDRFSAERPKGSFSTLEIQRTEQGDSAMYLCASSFSAGQGSYNEQFFGPGTRLTVL.

The J gene is TRBJ1-1, the V gene TRBV6-5, with no clear D. Looked up from germline, CDR1 is MNHEY and CDR2 is SVGAGI. Trimming removed 5 bases at V and 3 bases at J, with 7 bases between. This CDR3 contains 12 residues. The CDR3 is CASSPLYTEAFF. The DNA for the CDR3 is TGTGCCAGCAGTCCTCTGTACACTGAAGCTTTCTTT.

This clone was seen once. CDR3 in amino acids: CASSFSTNYEQYF. DNA for the CDR3: TGTGCCAGCAGTTTTTCGACAAATTACGAGCAGTACTTC. The rearrangement uses TRBV6-5 and TRBJ2-7; D is ambiguous. The V end lost 4 bases, the J end lost 4 bases, and 11 bases lay between the germline ends. This CDR3 spans 13 amino acids. CDR1 is MNHEY and CDR2 is SVGAGI in the germline V gene.

CDR3 nucleotides: TGCGCCAGCAGCCAAGATGACATGGTCGCGGAGACCCAGTACTTC. This gives the protein CASSQDDMVAETQYF. This chain joins TRBV4-1 and TRBJ2-5; D gene unclear. Germline CDR1 MGHRA, CDR2 YSYEKL. Trimming took 0 bases from V and 5 from J, leaving 13 bases between them. The CDR3 consists of 15 residues.

This clone occurred once. The chain couples TRBV10-3 to TRBJ2-5, with a tentative D call TRBD2 (5 bases). V was cut by 3 bases and J by 9 bases, with 14 bases left in between. The germline gives CDR1 ENHRY, CDR2 SYGVKD. CDR3 length equals 13 residues. CDR3 sequence: CAISDTGSGPQYF. The CDR3 nucleotides read TGTGCCATCAGTGATACGGGGTCGGGTCCCCAGTACTTC.

The chain uses TRBV6-1 and TRBJ2-1; possibly TRBD1 or TRBD2 for D (6 bases each). V lost 2 bases and J 5 bases, leaving 16 bases between the germline ends. Per germline, CDR1 MNHNS and CDR2 SASEGT. The CDR3 has 16 amino acids. The DNA for the CDR3 is TGTGCCAGCAGTGAACTAGGAGGGGGGCTCAACAATGAGCAGTTCTTC. Encoded protein: CASSELGGGLNNEQFF.

This rearrangement joins TRBV28 to TRBJ1-2; 12 bases fit TRBD1. From germline, CDR1 is MDHEN and CDR2 SYDVKM. CDR3 length equals 13 residues. After removal of 7 bases from V and 9 bases from J, the junction contained 6 bases not matched to a gene. As DNA, the CDR3 is TGTGCCAGCACTCTGGGACAGGGGGCCAGCTACACCTTC. It codes for CASTLGQGASYTF.

The chain links TRBV30 to TRBJ2-5; unclear D gene. V was trimmed by 3 bases and J by 5 bases, leaving 13 bases between them. The CDR3 runs 13 residues. The germline V gene encodes CDR1 GTSNPN and CDR2 SVGIG (reference sequence). The DNA for the CDR3 is TGTGCCTGGAGGGGATATGCTTCGGAGACCCAGTACTTC. Translating it yields CAWRGYASETQYF. The full variable domain, rest sourced from reference TRBV30 and TRBJ2-5, is SQTIHQWPATLVQPVGSPLSLECTVEGTSNPNLYWYRQAAGRGLQLLFYSVGIGQISSEVPQNLSASRPQDRQFILSSKKLLLSDSGFYLCAWRGYASETQYFGPGTRLLVL.

In the case of this clone: The same CDR3 arises from other DNA sequences in this sample as well. The chain employs TRBV29-1 and TRBJ2-3, with no clear D. V shed 6 bases and J shed 3 bases, with 7 bases lying between them. In germline, CDR1 is SQVTM, CDR2 ANQGSEA. The CDR3 extends over 11 amino acids. The CDR3 bases are TGCAGCGTGGATCGGACAGATACGCAGTATTTT. Residues: CSVDRTDTQYF.

The chain uses TRBV5-1 and TRBJ1-1; D not certain. The CDR3 is 13 residues long. Germline lookup yields CDR1 SGHRS and CDR2 YFSETQ. Trimming stripped 5 bases from V and 2 bases from J, with 10 bases between. This CDR3 reads CASRSESNTEAFF. The CDR3 DNA reads TGCGCCAGCAGGAGTGAATCTAACACTGAAGCTTTCTTT.

The chain recombines TRBV7-9 with TRBJ2-7; the D is unclear. From germline, CDR1 is SEHNR and CDR2 FQNEAQ (reference sequence). This CDR3 is 17 amino acids long. V lost 3 bases, J lost 3 bases, and 21 bases lay in between. CDR3 sequence (DNA): TGTGCCAGCAGCTTGGCCGCAGGCCGAACAACCAACTACGAGCAGTACTTC. Translation: CASSLAAGRTTNYEQYF.

This chain joins TRBV5-5 and TRBJ2-3; D perhaps matches TRBD1 (6 bases). The CDR3 sequence is 16 residues long. CDR1 SGHKS and CDR2 YYEKEE come from the germline V gene (reference sequence). V lost 3 bases, J lost 2 bases, and 16 bases lay in between. The CDR3 reads CASSSQQGLYTDTQYF. In DNA form, the CDR3 reads TGTGCCAGCAGCTCCCAGCAGGGGCTCTACACAGATACGCAGTATTTT.

The chain combines TRBV28 with TRBJ2-7, with 12 bases fitting TRBD1. Germline V gives CDR1 MDHEN, CDR2 SYDVKM. This CDR3 has 16 amino acids. With V trimmed by 4 bases and J by 7 bases, 11 bases remained unmatched. The CDR3 loop is CASSSFAGQGAPEQYF. The CDR3 DNA is TGTGCCAGCAGTTCATTCGCGGGACAGGGGGCCCCGGAGCAGTACTTC.

The J gene is TRBJ1-2, the V gene TRBV28; D remains unclear. Trimming pared 7 bases from V and 7 bases from J, leaving 16 bases between. This CDR3 has 13 residues. In germline, CDR1 is MDHEN, CDR2 SYDVKM. Written as DNA, the CDR3 is TGTGCCAGCACCCGGGTTGGCCTCGGTGGCTACACCTTC. This translates into CASTRVGLGGYTF.

CDR3 bases: TGCGCCAGCAGCTTAAGTCAGGTCCCGAACACCGGGGAGCTGTTTTTT. Encoded protein: CASSLSQVPNTGELFF. This sequence joins TRBV5-1 and TRBJ2-2, with D unclear. The CDR3 extends over 16 amino acids. The V gene lost 2 bases and the J gene lost 0 bases, with 11 bases spanning the gap. Germline-derived CDR1 and CDR2 are SGHRS and YFSETQ.

For the CDR3, the DNA is TGTGCCAGCAGTGTGGTAGCCAAAAACATTCAGTACTTC. Translated, it gives CASSVVAKNIQYF. The V call is TRBV6-1, the J call TRBJ2-4; D not resolved. With 4 bases removed from V and 0 bases from J, the gap between germline ends came to 4 bases. The CDR3 is 13 residues long. The germline V gene encodes CDR1 MNHNS and CDR2 SASEGT.

The chain joins TRBV7-8 to TRBJ1-2, with D perhaps matching TRBD1 (6 bases). The V end was cut by 1 base, the J end by 8 bases, with 17 bases between. Germline lookup yields CDR1 SGHVS and CDR2 FQNEAQ. CDR3 length: 15 residues. The CDR3 DNA sequence: TGTGCCAGCAGCTTAGATGGCAGGGGCACCGGCGGCTACACCTTC. Translation: CASSLDGRGTGGYTF.